The sample holds many counts of the clone carrying this T cell receptor (beta chain). Its antigen remains unknown. TCRdb processed the PCR reads anew with MiXCR; each CDR3 protein has one entry. Here the sample spans about 320,000 distinct CDR3 sequences, under 25% being singletons. This CDR3 has 12 amino acids. Germline CDR1 and CDR2: MNHEY and SVGAGI. With 8 bases removed from V and 1 base from J, the gap between germline ends came to 8 bases. These data come from a study of molecular identifiers for immune sequencing clone quantification. Overall study context: Five aliquots were made in replicates from the RNA of roughly 20,000 or 100,000 naive CD8 cells, and four were sequenced.

Every naive CD8 library was made from between 20,000 and 1,000,000 sorted cells with 10%, 30% or 50% RNA. Notes on the study in general: Spiked Jurkat TCR RNA from one cell was reportedly detectable among about 1 million naive cells.

The rearrangement uses TRBV6-5 and TRBJ1-1, with D unclear. The sequence derives from a human donor in good health. Some libraries in this study had Jurkat cell RNA spiked in. Input material: naive CD8+ T cells from blood, with Jurkat cell RNA spiked in. Subset: FACS-sorted CD8+CD4-CCR7+CD45RA+ naive T cells. CDR3 in amino acids: CASSRANTEAFF. The CDR3 DNA reads TGTGCCAGCTCCCGGGCGAACACTGAAGCTTTCTTT.